Below, 28 T cell receptor beta chains from the same sample are listed, as sequenced in a study of T-cell reconstitution after alpha-beta-depleted transplantation in children. Unique molecular identifiers were built into the TCRbeta library. MiXCR, applied by TCRdb to the PCR reads, yields one record per CDR3 protein. The table records around 200,000 distinct CDR3 sequences, roughly 9% of them present only once. The sequencing here drew on PBMCs from the stem cell graft donor, taken from the stem cell graft. These receptors were taken from a human donor who donated a stem cell graft to a child with acute lymphoblastic leukemia.

This clonotype was detected a few times. In nucleotides, the CDR3 is TGTGCCACCAGTGATCCAACTGATGGGACAGGACAGGGCTTATCAGATACGCAGTATTTT. This gives the protein CATSDPTDGTGQGLSDTQYF. This chain connects TRBV24-1 to TRBJ2-3, with 8 positions matching TRBD1. V lost 3 bases, J lost 4 bases, and 20 bases stayed unmatched. The germline V gene encodes CDR1 KGHDR and CDR2 SFDVKD. The CDR3 consists of 20 residues.

In this sample, this clonotype turned up a few times. The chain has TRBV5-1 and TRBJ1-5; tentatively, D is TRBD1 (6 bases). This CDR3 region has 15 residues. Germline assignment: CDR1 SGHRS and CDR2 YFSETQ. Between the trimmed V and J ends, which lost 0 bases and 3 bases, there was a span of 10 bases. In DNA, the CDR3 is TGCGCCAGCAGCTTGGCCGGACAGAACAATCAGCCCCAGCATTTT. Protein: CASSLAGQNNQPQHF.

This clonotype was found many times. The chain carries TRBV7-9 and TRBJ2-7; D possibly corresponds to TRBD1 (6 bases). V gave up 5 bases and J gave up 6 bases, with 14 bases separating them. This CDR3 spans 13 amino acids. Germline CDR1 and CDR2: SEHNR and FQNEAQ (reference sequence). CDR3 sequence: CASSSAGVSEQYF. The CDR3 DNA reads as TGTGCCAGCAGCAGTGCAGGGGTGTCCGAGCAGTACTTC.

The table lists this clonotype with a few counts. The genes are TRBV6-1 and TRBJ2-5; TRBD2 might be the D (7 bases). Germline CDR1 reads MNHNS; CDR2 reads SASEGT. Trimming left V 6 bases short and J 7 bases short, with 21 bases between. The CDR3 length is 15 residues. CDR3: CASRMAGATRMTQYF. The DNA of the CDR3 is TGTGCCAGCAGGATGGCGGGGGCGACTCGAATGACCCAGTACTTC.

The rearrangement links TRBV6-2 or TRBV6-3 to TRBJ1-2, with 9 bases that match TRBD1. V lost 6 bases to trimming and J lost 1 base; unmatched junction nucleotides: 12. In germline, CDR1 is MNHEY, CDR2 SVGEGT. The CDR3 is made up of 17 amino acids. For the CDR3, the DNA is TGTGCCAGCAGACTACAAGCCGGGACAGGGAATAACTATGGCTACACCTTC. Protein: CASRLQAGTGNNYGYTF.

This clonotype was seen more than once but under ten times. The CDR3 DNA reads TGTGCCAGCAGCGTCGACAGGGGGACCGGTGAAGCTTTCTTT. Amino acid sequence: CASSVDRGTGEAFF. The chain uses TRBV3-1 and TRBJ1-1, with TRBD1 matching over 9 bases. CDR3 length: 14 amino acids. The ends lost 5 bases at V and 7 bases at J; junction bases unmatched: 8. CDR1 LGHDT and CDR2 YNNKEL come from the germline V gene (reference sequence).

This clonotype was detected many times. The rearrangement links TRBV12-3 or TRBV12-4 to TRBJ1-1; D remains ambiguous. The CDR3 sequence is 14 residues long. V was trimmed by 7 bases and J by 1 base, leaving 13 bases between them. This CDR3 is CASKFSRGNTEAFF. As DNA, the CDR3 is TGTGCCAGCAAGTTCTCCCGGGGGAACACTGAAGCTTTCTTT.

V usage is TRBV6-5 and J usage is TRBJ1-5; maybe TRBD1 (6 bases). The length of the CDR3 is 15 residues. Germline V gives CDR1 MNHEY, CDR2 SVGAGI. Trimming stripped 3 bases from V and 7 bases from J, with 16 bases between. The CDR3 loop reads CASSYARDIRQPQHF. The CDR3 bases are TGTGCCAGCAGTTATGCCCGGGACATTAGACAGCCCCAGCATTTT.

This clonotype was picked up many times. The genes are TRBV6-2 or TRBV6-3 and TRBJ1-2, with a weak D call TRBD1 (6 bases). Trimming shortened V by 5 bases and J by 6 bases, and 13 bases separated the two germline ends. This CDR3 region has 13 residues. In germline, CDR1 is MNHEY, CDR2 SVGEGT. DNA of the CDR3: TGTGCCAGCAGTGTTCCAGGGGCGGATGGCTACACCTTC. Translated, it gives CASSVPGADGYTF.

This clonotype was picked up many times. The rearrangement joins TRBV10-3 to TRBJ2-2; 15 bases are shared with TRBD2. This CDR3 is 18 amino acids long. V lost 9 bases and J lost 0; bases outside the gene matches: 8. Per the germline V gene, CDR1 is ENHRY and CDR2 is SYGVKD. The CDR3 DNA is TGTGCCATTTCGTCCGGGACTAGCGGGGGGACGAACACCGGGGAGCTGTTTTTT. Its protein is CAISSGTSGGTNTGELFF.

This clonotype was seen only a few times. The rearrangement joins TRBV7-2 to TRBJ1-4; TRBD1 matches 12 bases. With 5 bases clipped from V and 10 bases from J, the junction kept 2 bases outside the gene matches. Per the germline V gene, CDR1 is SGHTA and CDR2 is FQGNSA. CDR3 length: 13 amino acids. CDR3 protein: CASSPGQGAKLFF. CDR3 coding DNA: TGTGCCAGCAGCCCGGGACAGGGGGCAAAACTGTTTTTT.

The V call is TRBV4-2, the J call TRBJ2-1, with 8 positions matching TRBD1. Looked up from germline, CDR1 is LGHNA and CDR2 is YNFKEQ. CDR3 length: 16 amino acids. V was pared by 0 bases and J by 9 bases, with 10 bases of the junction left unmatched. CDR3 protein: CASSQDLRGRGSEQFF. The CDR3 region has the DNA TGTGCCAGCAGCCAAGACCTCAGGGGGCGCGGTAGTGAGCAGTTCTTC.

This clonotype has just a few counts. The gene calls are TRBV12-3 or TRBV12-4 and TRBJ1-5, with no clear D. The CDR3 has 13 residues. Deletions cut 7 bases from V and 0 bases from J, with 7 bases between. CDR3 region: CASTSYSNQPQHF. CDR3 in DNA: TGTGCCAGCACCTCGTATAGCAATCAGCCCCAGCATTTT.

This clonotype was seen only a few times. The rearrangement uses TRBV29-1 and TRBJ2-7; tentative D call: TRBD1 (5 bases). CDR3 length equals 14 residues. Germline CDR1 and CDR2: SQVTM and ANQGSEA. V dropped 2 bases and J dropped 0 bases, with 11 bases sitting between them. The CDR3 here is CSVEPSDSSYEQYF. CDR3 in DNA: TGCAGCGTTGAACCCAGCGACAGCTCCTACGAGCAGTACTTC.

This clonotype was found many times. The chain has TRBV5-6 and TRBJ2-5; no clear D gene. Germline V gene sequence: CDR1 SGHDT, CDR2 YYEEEE. There are 15 residues in the CDR3. Trimming left V 2 bases short and J 4 bases short, with 15 bases between. The CDR3 DNA sequence: TGTGCCAGCAGCTTCGGCGCCCTGGCATCAGAGACCCAGTACTTC. Its translation: CASSFGALASETQYF.

This clonotype was counted once. The genes are TRBV20-1 and TRBJ1-2; 7 nucleotides match TRBD1. There are 16 residues in the CDR3. Looked up from germline, CDR1 is DFQATT and CDR2 is SNEGSKA (reference sequence). Germline trimming cut 3 bases from V and 5 bases from J; bases unmatched to any gene: 15. CDR3 residues: CSASDPQPGQKYGYTF. The DNA for the CDR3 is TGCAGTGCTAGTGATCCCCAACCGGGACAGAAATATGGCTACACCTTC.

This clonotype was seen many times. V is TRBV7-8 and J is TRBJ2-2, with D hard to call. Per the germline V gene, CDR1 is SGHVS and CDR2 is FQNEAQ. This CDR3 spans 17 amino acids. Deletions cut 0 bases from V and 2 bases from J, with 13 bases between. CDR3 in DNA: TGTGCCAGCAGCTTAGCGGTAACCCGAGCAAACACCGGGGAGCTGTTTTTT. It is translated as CASSLAVTRANTGELFF.

This clonotype was seen many times. V and J are TRBV29-1 and TRBJ2-3; tentative D call: TRBD1 (6 bases). The ends were cut back, 6 bases at V and 0 bases at J, with 16 bases in the middle. Germline CDR1 SQVTM, CDR2 ANQGSEA. This CDR3 is 15 amino acids long. The CDR3 region has the DNA TGCAGCGTCCTTACACAGGGATCTAGCACAGATACGCAGTATTTT. Protein product: CSVLTQGSSTDTQYF.

There are a few counts of this clonotype. The rearrangement joins TRBV5-1 to TRBJ1-1; no clear D. The germline V gene encodes CDR1 SGHRS and CDR2 YFSETQ. Trimming shortened V by 0 bases and J by 4 bases, and 10 bases separated the two germline ends. CDR3 size: 14 residues. The CDR3, as DNA: TGCGCCAGCAGCTTGGCGGATGTGATCACTGAAGCTTTCTTT. It is translated as CASSLADVITEAFF.

This clonotype was detected a few times. This chain uses TRBV5-5 with TRBJ1-3, with no clear D. Trimming shortened V by 4 bases and J by 0 bases, and 17 bases separated the two germline ends. Germline loops: CDR1 SGHKS, CDR2 YYEKEE (reference sequence). This CDR3 region has 17 residues. The CDR3 region has the DNA TGTGCCAGCAGCCTAAAGGTTACGGGGAACTCTGGAAACACCATATATTTT. Amino acid sequence: CASSLKVTGNSGNTIYF.

CDR3 loop: CASSVRTGQDEKLFF. The CDR3 region has the DNA TGTGCCAGCAGCGTCCGGACAGGGCAGGATGAAAAACTGTTTTTT. The V gene is TRBV5-4, the J gene TRBJ1-4, with TRBD1 matching 8 bases. The germline CDR1 and CDR2 sequences are SGHNT and YYREEE (reference sequence). The CDR3 extends over 15 amino acids. J was trimmed by 6 bases and V by 4 bases; bases with no gene match: 8.

The table lists this clonotype with many counts. The chain joins TRBV12-3 or TRBV12-4 to TRBJ1-1; TRBD1 is a possible D gene (6 bases). The CDR3 spans 20 residues. Trimming pared 3 bases from V and 3 bases from J, leaving 29 bases between. The CDR3 DNA follows: TGTGCCAGCAGTTTCTACGTTATCGACATCCCAGGGGTAGGAGACACTGAAGCTTTCTTT. It is translated as CASSFYVIDIPGVGDTEAFF.

This clonotype was seen only a few times. This chain joins TRBV6-2 or TRBV6-3 and TRBJ2-3; D is possibly TRBD2 (6 bases). Germline assignment: CDR1 MNHEY and CDR2 SVGEGT. V was shortened by 6 bases and J by 1 base, with 23 bases between the two germline ends. The CDR3 totals 18 residues. This CDR3 reads CASRRLPGVWGGTDTQYF. DNA for the CDR3: TGTGCCAGCAGGCGACTCCCGGGTGTGTGGGGGGGCACAGATACGCAGTATTTT.

V gene TRBV6-5 combines with J gene TRBJ1-1, with a possible D match to TRBD1 (5 bases). With 3 bases removed from V and 5 bases from J, the gap between germline ends came to 16 bases. Germline CDR1 MNHEY, CDR2 SVGAGI. The CDR3 is made up of 15 amino acids. CDR3 sequence (DNA): TGTGCCAGCAGTTATGAGTATCGGGGGGGAACTGAAGCTTTCTTT. This sequence encodes CASSYEYRGGTEAFF.

This clonotype appeared a few times. J is TRBJ1-2 and V is TRBV5-1, with D maybe TRBD1 (5 bases). Trimming pared 5 bases from V and 7 bases from J, leaving 12 bases between. Per germline, CDR1 SGHRS and CDR2 YFSETQ. This CDR3 is 12 amino acids long. The CDR3 nucleotides are TGCGCCAGCAGGATCCAGGGAGGTGGCTACACCTTC. This gives the protein CASRIQGGGYTF.

There are a few counts of this clonotype. J is TRBJ1-1 and V is TRBV6-5, with D unclear. The germline CDR1 and CDR2 sequences are MNHEY and SVGAGI. Deletions cut 7 bases from V and 1 base from J, with 10 bases between. This CDR3 contains 13 residues. CDR3 protein: CASILDGNTEAFF. CDR3 nucleotides: TGTGCCAGCATCTTGGACGGGAACACTGAAGCTTTCTTT.

The chain recombines TRBV3-1 with TRBJ2-2; possibly TRBD1 for D (5 bases). The CDR3 extends over 14 amino acids. Trimming shortened V by 4 bases and J by 6 bases, and 12 bases separated the two germline ends. The germline V gene encodes CDR1 LGHDT and CDR2 YNNKEL (reference sequence). The CDR3 protein is CASSRVQGPGELFF. The CDR3 nucleotides are TGTGCCAGCAGCCGGGTCCAGGGTCCCGGGGAGCTGTTTTTT.

The CDR3 here is CASSVGPTLSGANVLTF. The DNA of the CDR3 is TGTGCCAGTAGTGTAGGGCCAACCCTCTCTGGGGCCAACGTCCTGACTTTC. This rearrangement joins TRBV19 to TRBJ2-6; D not certain. V lost 5 bases, J lost 0 bases, and 14 bases lay in between. The CDR3 totals 17 residues. Germline CDR1 LNHDA, CDR2 SQIVND (reference sequence).